The rows below give T cell receptor beta chains drawn from one sample of a study of CD8 T cells in ankylosing spondylitis. One entry per CDR3 protein, called by TCRdb with MiXCR from the 5' RACE reads. The sample has roughly 180,000 distinct CDR3 sequences, approximately 9.9% seen once; the top ten hold about 15%. Sequenced sample: blood, either unsorted or a sorted T cell fraction (not recorded which). Source of these receptors: a female donor with ankylosing spondylitis or in good health (not recorded which). Each CDR3 is given with its conserved first and last residue. The order of the fields is J gene, CDR3 length, clone size, V gene, D gene, CDR3 protein, CDR3 DNA. The D gene is left open where the match is weak. Where a row states a size, it is once, few, many or the class of an expanded clone; other rows omit it.

>TRBJ2-7|13|few|TRBV11-2|NA
CASSLTESYEQYF
TGTGCCAGCAGCCTCACAGAGAGCTACGAGCAGTACTTC
>TRBJ2-1|13|many|TRBV4-3|NA
CASSSDLNNEQFF
TGCGCCAGCAGCTCGGACCTTAACAATGAGCAGTTCTTC
>TRBJ1-2|16|few|TRBV5-6|TRBD1
CASSLGRGLANYGYTF
TGTGCCAGCAGCTTGGGCAGGGGGTTAGCTAACTATGGCTACACCTTC
>TRBJ2-1|12|NA|TRBV7-2|NA
CASSYGGDEQFF
TGTGCCAGCAGCTACGGAGGAGATGAGCAGTTCTTC
>TRBJ1-5|16|few|TRBV30|NA
CAWSLPGVYSNQPQHF
TGTGCCTGGAGTTTGCCCGGGGTATATAGCAATCAGCCCCAGCATTTT
>TRBJ2-2|15|NA|TRBV10-3|TRBD2
CAISRTSGNTGELFF
TGTGCCATCAGCCGGACTAGCGGGAACACCGGGGAGCTGTTTTTT
>TRBJ1-2|15|NA|TRBV20-1|NA
CSARADLDRPLGYTF
TGCAGTGCTAGAGCGGACCTGGACAGACCCCTAGGCTACACCTTC
>TRBJ1-1|11|few|TRBV2|NA
CASYGGVEAFF
TGTGCCAGCTACGGAGGCGTTGAAGCTTTCTTT
>TRBJ1-1|16|few|TRBV20-1|NA
CSARERTDPGGTEAFF
TGCAGTGCTAGAGAGCGTACGGACCCCGGGGGCACTGAAGCTTTCTTT
>TRBJ2-7|13|few|TRBV13|NA
CASSQGLNWEQYF
TGTGCCAGCAGCCAAGGACTGAATTGGGAGCAGTACTTC
>TRBJ1-5|15|many|TRBV10-2|NA
CASSDAVYSNQPQHF
TGCGCCAGCAGTGACGCGGTTTATAGCAATCAGCCCCAGCATTTT
>TRBJ2-7|15|NA|TRBV11-2|NA
CASSWDKFSSYEQYF
TGTGCCAGCAGCTGGGACAAATTTTCCTCCTACGAGCAGTACTTC
>TRBJ2-7|16|many|TRBV27|NA
CASSSTSKGIPYEQYF
TGTGCCAGCAGTTCAACCTCCAAGGGGATTCCCTACGAGCAGTACTTC
>TRBJ1-5|15|few|TRBV20-1|TRBD1
CSARDGTGISQPQHF
TGCAGTGCTAGAGACGGGACAGGGATTAGTCAGCCCCAGCATTTT
>TRBJ2-3|13|many|TRBV6-6|NA
CASRQAGEDTQYF
TGTGCCAGCAGACAAGCAGGGGAGGATACGCAGTATTTT
>TRBJ1-5|15|many|TRBV21-1|NA
CASFQRAGSNQPQHF
TGTGCCAGCTTTCAGAGAGCAGGGAGCAATCAGCCCCAGCATTTT
>TRBJ1-1|15|NA|TRBV4-1|NA
CASSPRQYMNTEAFF
TGCGCCAGCAGCCCACGACAGTACATGAACACTGAAGCTTTCTTT
>TRBJ2-1|15|medium-sized|TRBV7-6|TRBD2
CASSLASGIDNEQFF
TGTGCCAGCAGCTTGGCTAGCGGGATCGACAATGAGCAGTTCTTC
>TRBJ2-7|14|NA|TRBV6-5|NA
CASSYGQSSYEQYF
TGTGCCAGCAGTTACGGCCAGAGCTCCTACGAGCAGTACTTC
>TRBJ1-6|13|NA|TRBV11-1|NA
CASSLAPGSPLHF
TGTGCCAGCAGCTTAGCACCAGGTTCACCCCTCCACTTT
>TRBJ2-1|13|many|TRBV20-1|TRBD2
CSARGTTYNEQFF
TGCAGTGCTCGGGGGACTACCTACAATGAGCAGTTCTTC
>TRBJ2-5|14|NA|TRBV6-5|NA
CASSYKGLEGTQYF
TGTGCCAGCAGTTACAAGGGGTTGGAGGGGACCCAGTACTTC
>TRBJ2-3|21|few|TRBV6-4|TRBD2
CASSTESGLAGGLTSTDTQYF
TGTGCCAGCAGTACCGAATCTGGACTAGCGGGAGGTCTCACAAGCACAGATACGCAGTATTTT
>TRBJ2-3|13|NA|TRBV27|NA
CATSLAGTDTQYF
TGTGCCACCTCCCTGGCGGGCACAGATACGCAGTATTTT
>TRBJ2-1|15|NA|TRBV28|NA
CASSPDRLVGAEQFF
TGTGCCAGCAGCCCGGATCGGCTAGTTGGGGCCGAGCAGTTCTTC
>TRBJ2-5|13|many|TRBV2|NA
CASSATPQETQYF
TGTGCCAGCAGTGCCACCCCCCAAGAGACCCAGTACTTC
>TRBJ2-1|14|NA|TRBV6-5|NA
CASSYSTAANEQFF
TGTGCCAGCAGTTACTCAACAGCGGCGAATGAGCAGTTCTTC
>TRBJ2-7|13|NA|TRBV12-3/TRBV12-4|NA
CASSFTRSYEQYF
TGTGCCAGCAGTTTTACTCGCTCCTACGAGCAGTACTTC
>TRBJ1-1|13|many|TRBV4-3|NA
CASSQDQGTEAFF
TGCGCCAGCAGCCAAGATCAGGGCACTGAAGCTTTCTTT
>TRBJ2-1|16|NA|TRBV3-1|TRBD1
CASSQGTGGEDNEQFF
TGTGCCAGCAGCCAAGGGACAGGGGGCGAAGACAATGAGCAGTTCTTC
>TRBJ2-2|15|NA|TRBV2|NA
CASGSGLGFTGELFF
TGTGCCAGCGGTTCAGGGCTCGGGTTCACCGGGGAGCTGTTTTTT
>TRBJ1-2|13|NA|TRBV11-2|NA
CASSYGTNYGYTF
TGTGCCAGCAGCTACGGGACCAACTATGGCTACACCTTC
>TRBJ2-1|15|NA|TRBV9|TRBD2
CASSDGLAGESEQFF
TGTGCCAGCAGCGATGGACTAGCGGGAGAATCTGAGCAGTTCTTC
>TRBJ2-2|12|NA|TRBV29-1|NA
CSVAENTGELFF
TGCAGCGTTGCGGAGAACACCGGGGAGCTGTTTTTT
>TRBJ1-6|13|few|TRBV18|NA
CASSPPTETGLHF
TGTGCCAGCTCACCACCGACAGAAACGGGCCTCCACTTT
>TRBJ2-5|15|few|TRBV6-1|NA
CASSQIGVQQETQYF
TGTGCCAGCAGTCAAATAGGGGTTCAGCAAGAGACCCAGTACTTC
>TRBJ2-5|14|NA|TRBV20-1|NA
CSARHPSGWETQYF
TGCAGTGCTAGACATCCCAGCGGGTGGGAGACCCAGTACTTC
>TRBJ2-7|14|few|TRBV20-1|NA
CSARGRNVIYEQYF
TGCAGTGCTAGAGGACGGAACGTAATCTACGAGCAGTACTTC
>TRBJ2-1|17|many|TRBV12-3/TRBV12-4|TRBD2
CASSLSESGGSYNEQFF
TGTGCCAGCAGTTTAAGTGAGAGCGGGGGCTCCTACAATGAGCAGTTCTTC
>TRBJ2-1|21|many|TRBV5-1|TRBD2
CASSIWRLAVRRNLPYNEQFF
TGCGCCAGCAGCATATGGAGACTAGCGGTAAGACGTAACCTGCCCTACAATGAGCAGTTCTTC
>TRBJ2-3|15|NA|TRBV7-9|NA
CASSPSPASTDTQYF
TGTGCCAGCAGCCCAAGTCCGGCTAGCACAGATACGCAGTATTTT
>TRBJ1-2|15|few|TRBV19|TRBD1
CASTGTGILGYGYTF
TGTGCCAGTACTGGGACAGGGATTCTCGGCTATGGCTACACCTTC
>TRBJ2-5|16|few|TRBV24-1|NA
CATSDSRERGQETQYF
TGTGCCACCAGTGATAGTCGTGAGAGGGGTCAAGAGACCCAGTACTTC
>TRBJ1-1|15|many|TRBV4-3|NA
CASSQGAGRRTEAFF
TGCGCCAGCAGCCAAGGAGCAGGCCGGCGGACTGAAGCTTTCTTT
>TRBJ1-1|16|many|TRBV12-3/TRBV12-4|NA
CASRLRGVAENTEAFF
TGTGCCAGCAGACTCCGGGGGGTGGCGGAGAACACTGAAGCTTTCTTT
>TRBJ2-6|17|NA|TRBV9|NA
CASSVPLRGDGANVLTF
TGTGCCAGCAGCGTACCTCTTAGGGGTGACGGGGCCAACGTCCTGACTTTC
>TRBJ2-2|15|few|TRBV9|NA
CASTSGQSNTGELFF
TGTGCCAGCACCTCCGGGCAGTCGAACACCGGGGAGCTGTTTTTT
>TRBJ1-1|13|few|TRBV4-3|NA
CASRTGVGTEAFF
TGCGCCAGCAGAACTGGGGTCGGCACTGAAGCTTTCTTT
>TRBJ2-3|14|few|TRBV7-9|NA
CASSFVGGGDTQYF
TGTGCCAGCAGCTTCGTGGGAGGGGGAGATACGCAGTATTTT
>TRBJ1-1|15|few|TRBV30|NA
CAWLRGRGMNTEAFF
TGTGCCTGGTTGCGGGGGAGGGGGATGAACACTGAAGCTTTCTTT
>TRBJ1-3|16|NA|TRBV7-9|NA
CASSPREASAGNTIYF
TGTGCCAGCAGCCCCCGTGAGGCGTCCGCTGGAAACACCATATATTTT
>TRBJ1-1|14|few|TRBV27|TRBD1
CASSFSTGSAEAFF
TGTGCCAGCAGTTTTTCGACAGGGTCGGCTGAAGCTTTCTTT
>TRBJ2-1|16|NA|TRBV7-2|TRBD2
CASSFRLAVGYNEQFF
TGTGCCAGCAGCTTTCGACTAGCCGTGGGCTACAATGAGCAGTTCTTC
>TRBJ2-7|14|NA|TRBV27|TRBD2
CASYTTSGSYEQYF
TGTGCCAGCTACACCACTAGCGGTTCCTACGAGCAGTACTTC
>TRBJ2-5|13|few|TRBV12-3/TRBV12-4|NA
CASRLGAVETQYF
TGTGCCAGCAGACTCGGGGCTGTGGAGACCCAGTACTTC